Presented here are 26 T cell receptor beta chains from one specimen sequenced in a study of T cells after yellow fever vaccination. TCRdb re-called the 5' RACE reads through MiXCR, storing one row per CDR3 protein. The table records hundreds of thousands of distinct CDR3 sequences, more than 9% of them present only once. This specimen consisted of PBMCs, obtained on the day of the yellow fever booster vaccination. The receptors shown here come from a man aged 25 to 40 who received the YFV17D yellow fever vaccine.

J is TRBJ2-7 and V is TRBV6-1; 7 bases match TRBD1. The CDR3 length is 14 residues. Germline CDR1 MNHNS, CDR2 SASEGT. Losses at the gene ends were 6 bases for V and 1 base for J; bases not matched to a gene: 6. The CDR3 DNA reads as TGTGCCAGCAGACCCCTGACAGGGTCCTACGAGCAGTACTTC. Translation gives CASRPLTGSYEQYF.

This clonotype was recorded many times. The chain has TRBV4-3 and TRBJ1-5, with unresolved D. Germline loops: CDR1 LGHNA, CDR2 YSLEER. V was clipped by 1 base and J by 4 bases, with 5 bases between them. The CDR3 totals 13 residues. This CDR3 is CASSQAENQPQHF. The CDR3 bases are TGCGCCAGCAGCCAAGCAGAAAATCAGCCCCAGCATTTT.

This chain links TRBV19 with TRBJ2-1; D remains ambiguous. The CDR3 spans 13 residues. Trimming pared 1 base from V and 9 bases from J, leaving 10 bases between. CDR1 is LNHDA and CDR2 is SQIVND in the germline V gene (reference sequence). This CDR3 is CASSIVAPSEQFF. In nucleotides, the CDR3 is TGTGCCAGTAGTATAGTGGCGCCCAGTGAGCAGTTCTTC.

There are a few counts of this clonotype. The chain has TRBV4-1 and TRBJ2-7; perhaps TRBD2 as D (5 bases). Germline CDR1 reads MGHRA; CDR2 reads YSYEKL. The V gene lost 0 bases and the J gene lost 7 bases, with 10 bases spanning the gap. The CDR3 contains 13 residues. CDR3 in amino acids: CASSQDERREQYF. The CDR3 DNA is TGCGCCAGCAGCCAAGATGAGCGGAGGGAGCAGTACTTC.

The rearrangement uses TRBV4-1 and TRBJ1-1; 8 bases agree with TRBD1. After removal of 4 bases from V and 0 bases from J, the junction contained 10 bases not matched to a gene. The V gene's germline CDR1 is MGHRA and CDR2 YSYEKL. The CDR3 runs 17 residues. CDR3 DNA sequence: TGCGCCAGCAGCCCCGGGGCCGGGACAGGTTTGAACACTGAAGCTTTCTTT. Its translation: CASSPGAGTGLNTEAFF.

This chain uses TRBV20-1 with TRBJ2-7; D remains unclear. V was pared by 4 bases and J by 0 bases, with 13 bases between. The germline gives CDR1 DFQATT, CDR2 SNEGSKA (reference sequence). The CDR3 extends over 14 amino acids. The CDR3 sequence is CSAIPYISSYEQYF. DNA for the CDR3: TGCAGTGCTATCCCCTATATCAGCTCCTACGAGCAGTACTTC.

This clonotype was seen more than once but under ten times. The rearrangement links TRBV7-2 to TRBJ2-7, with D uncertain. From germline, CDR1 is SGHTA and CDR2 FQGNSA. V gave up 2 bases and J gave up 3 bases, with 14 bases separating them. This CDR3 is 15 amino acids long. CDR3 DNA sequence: TGTGCCAGCAGCTTATTAGGACCCGATCTCTACGAGCAGTACTTC. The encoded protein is CASSLLGPDLYEQYF.

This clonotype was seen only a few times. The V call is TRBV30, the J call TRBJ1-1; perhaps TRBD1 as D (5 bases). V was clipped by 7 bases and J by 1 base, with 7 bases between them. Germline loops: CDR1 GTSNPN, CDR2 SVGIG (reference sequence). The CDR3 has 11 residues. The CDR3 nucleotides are TGTGCCTTTCAGGGGAACACTGAAGCTTTCTTT. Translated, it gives CAFQGNTEAFF.

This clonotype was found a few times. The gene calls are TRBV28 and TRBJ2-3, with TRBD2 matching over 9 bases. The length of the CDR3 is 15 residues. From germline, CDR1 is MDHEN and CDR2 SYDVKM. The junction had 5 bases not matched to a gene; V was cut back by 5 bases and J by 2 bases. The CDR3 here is CASSPSGIPTDTQYF. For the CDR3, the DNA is TGTGCCAGCAGTCCTAGCGGGATCCCCACAGATACGCAGTATTTT.

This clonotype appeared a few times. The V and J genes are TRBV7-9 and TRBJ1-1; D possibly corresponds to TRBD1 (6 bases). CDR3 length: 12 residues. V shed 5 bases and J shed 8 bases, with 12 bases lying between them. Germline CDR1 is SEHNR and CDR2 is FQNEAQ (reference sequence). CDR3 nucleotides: TGTGCCAGCAGCCCCGGACAGAGGGAAGCTTTCTTT. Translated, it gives CASSPGQREAFF.

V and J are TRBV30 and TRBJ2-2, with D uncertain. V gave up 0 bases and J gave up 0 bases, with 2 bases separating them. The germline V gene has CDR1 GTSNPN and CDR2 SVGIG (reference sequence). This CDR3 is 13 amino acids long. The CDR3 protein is CAWSVANTGELFF. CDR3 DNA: TGTGCCTGGAGTGTGGCGAACACCGGGGAGCTGTTTTTT.

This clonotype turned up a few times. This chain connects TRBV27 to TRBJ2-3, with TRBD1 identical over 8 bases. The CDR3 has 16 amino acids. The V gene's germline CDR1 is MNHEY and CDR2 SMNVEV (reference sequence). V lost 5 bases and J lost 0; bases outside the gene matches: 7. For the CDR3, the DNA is TGTGCCAGCAGTCCATGGGACAGGTTTAGCACAGATACGCAGTATTTT. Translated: CASSPWDRFSTDTQYF.

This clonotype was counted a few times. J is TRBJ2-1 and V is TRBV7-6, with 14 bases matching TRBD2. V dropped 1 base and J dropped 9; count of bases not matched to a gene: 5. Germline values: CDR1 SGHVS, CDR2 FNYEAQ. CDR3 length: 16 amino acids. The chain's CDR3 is CASSLETSGRAGEQFF. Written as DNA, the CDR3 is TGTGCCAGCAGCTTAGAGACTAGCGGGAGGGCCGGTGAGCAGTTCTTC.

The CDR3: CASSLSPGDNSPLHF. CDR3 nucleotides: TGTGCCAGCAGTTTATCCCCGGGAGATAATTCACCCCTCCACTTT. The chain carries TRBV12-3 or TRBV12-4 and TRBJ1-6; no clear D. V was shortened by 2 bases and J by 5 bases, with 10 bases between the two germline ends. The CDR3 extends over 15 amino acids.

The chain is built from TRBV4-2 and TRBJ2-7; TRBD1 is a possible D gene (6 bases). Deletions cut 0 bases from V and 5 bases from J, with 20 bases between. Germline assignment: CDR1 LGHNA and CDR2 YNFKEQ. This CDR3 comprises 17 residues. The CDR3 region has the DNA TGTGCCAGCAGCCAAGATGGTCCTACAGGGACGGAAAACGAGCAGTACTTC. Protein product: CASSQDGPTGTENEQYF.

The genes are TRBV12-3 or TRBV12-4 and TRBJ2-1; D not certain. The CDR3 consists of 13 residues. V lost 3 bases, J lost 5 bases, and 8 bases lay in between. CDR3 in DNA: TGTGCCAGCAGTTTGACCAGGCACAATGAGCAGTTCTTC. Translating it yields CASSLTRHNEQFF.

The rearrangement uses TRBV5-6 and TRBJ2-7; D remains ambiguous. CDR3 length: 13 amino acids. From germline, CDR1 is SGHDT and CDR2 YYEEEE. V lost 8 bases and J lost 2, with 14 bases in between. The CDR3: CARSPGPAYEQYF. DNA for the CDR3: TGTGCCAGGAGCCCCGGGCCGGCCTACGAGCAGTACTTC.

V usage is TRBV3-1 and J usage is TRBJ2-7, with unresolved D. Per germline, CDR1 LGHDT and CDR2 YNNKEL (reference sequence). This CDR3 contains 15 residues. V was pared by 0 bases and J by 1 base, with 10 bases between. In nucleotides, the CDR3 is TGTGCCAGCAGCCAAGATATCGGGCTGTCCTACGAGCAGTACTTC. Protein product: CASSQDIGLSYEQYF.

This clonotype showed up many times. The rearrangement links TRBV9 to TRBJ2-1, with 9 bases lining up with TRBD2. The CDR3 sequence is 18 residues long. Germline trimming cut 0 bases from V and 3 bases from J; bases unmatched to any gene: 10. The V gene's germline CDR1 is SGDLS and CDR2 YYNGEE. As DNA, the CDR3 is TGTGCCAGCAGCGTAGCGGCTAGCGGGACCAATTTCTACAATGAGCAGTTCTTC. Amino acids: CASSVAASGTNFYNEQFF.

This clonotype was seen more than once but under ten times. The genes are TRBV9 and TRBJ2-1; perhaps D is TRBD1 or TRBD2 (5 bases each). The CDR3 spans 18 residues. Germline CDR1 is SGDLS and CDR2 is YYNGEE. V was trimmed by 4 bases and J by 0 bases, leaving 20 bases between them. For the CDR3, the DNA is TGTGCCAGCAGCCCGTTCCTGGGGGTCCCGAGCTCCTACAATGAGCAGTTCTTC. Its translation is CASSPFLGVPSSYNEQFF.

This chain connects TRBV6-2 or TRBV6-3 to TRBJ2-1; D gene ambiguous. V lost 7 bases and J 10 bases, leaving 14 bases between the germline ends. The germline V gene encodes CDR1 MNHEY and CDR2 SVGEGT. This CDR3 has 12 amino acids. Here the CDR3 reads CASKKSVKEQFF. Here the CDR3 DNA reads TGTGCCAGCAAAAAATCGGTGAAGGAGCAGTTCTTC.

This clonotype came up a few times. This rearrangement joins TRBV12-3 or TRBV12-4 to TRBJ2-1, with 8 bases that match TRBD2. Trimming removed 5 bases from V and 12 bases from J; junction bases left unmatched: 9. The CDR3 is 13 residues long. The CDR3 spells CASSPSPGLGQFF. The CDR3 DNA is TGTGCCAGCAGTCCGTCGCCGGGACTAGGGCAGTTCTTC.

The CDR3 loop is CASSIEALSRWEQFF. The CDR3 DNA is TGTGCCAGTAGTATAGAGGCCCTAAGCCGGTGGGAGCAGTTCTTC. The rearrangement links TRBV19 to TRBJ2-1; no clear D. Germline assignment: CDR1 LNHDA and CDR2 SQIVND (reference sequence). The CDR3 runs 15 residues. V lost 0 bases and J 10 bases, leaving 16 bases between the germline ends.

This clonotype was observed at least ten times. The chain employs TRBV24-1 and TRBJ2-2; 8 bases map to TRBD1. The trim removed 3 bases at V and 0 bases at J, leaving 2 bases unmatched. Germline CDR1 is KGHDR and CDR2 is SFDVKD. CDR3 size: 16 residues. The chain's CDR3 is CATSDPGGSNTGELFF. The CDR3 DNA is TGTGCCACCAGTGATCCAGGGGGCTCGAACACCGGGGAGCTGTTTTTT.

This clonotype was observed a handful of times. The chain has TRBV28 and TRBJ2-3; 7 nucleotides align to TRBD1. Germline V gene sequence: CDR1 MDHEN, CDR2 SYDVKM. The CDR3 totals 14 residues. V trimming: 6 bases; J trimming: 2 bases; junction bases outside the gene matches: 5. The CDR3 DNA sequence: TGTGCCAGCAGGAGAGGGGGCAACACAGATACGCAGTATTTT. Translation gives CASRRGGNTDTQYF. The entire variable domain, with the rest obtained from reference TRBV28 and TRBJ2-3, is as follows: DVKVTQSSRYLVKRTGEKVFLECVQDMDHENMFWYRQDPGLGLRLIYFSYDVKMKEKGDIPEGYSVSREKKERFSLILESASTNQTSMYLCASRRGGNTDTQYFGPGTRLTVL.

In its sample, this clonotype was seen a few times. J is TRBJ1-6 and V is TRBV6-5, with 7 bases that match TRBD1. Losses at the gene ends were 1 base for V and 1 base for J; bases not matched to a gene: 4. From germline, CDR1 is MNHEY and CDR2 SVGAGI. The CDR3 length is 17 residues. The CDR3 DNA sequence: TGTGCCAGCAGTTACTTTCAGGGGGAATCCTATAATTCACCCCTCCACTTT. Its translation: CASSYFQGESYNSPLHF.